This T cell receptor (beta chain) is from a study of T cell responses to AZD1222 COVID-19 vaccine (dated by TCRdb to 2020 to 2022). Looking at the study overall: TCR sequencing covered 233 trial participants: around 210 given two doses of AZD1222 and 26 given two doses of MenACWY control vaccine. Trial participants were enrolled by age into subgroups of 18-55, 56-69 and 70-plus years, and around 140, 26 and 57 TCR-sequenced participants, respectively, were included in these subgroups. What the study reported, not specific to this receptor: Because no samples from the day 14 peak response were available, repertoires could be characterized only after the peak T cell response. The 56-69-year group was small, and its depth increase did not reach significance, likely because of low power. Vaccine-associated CD4 TCRs spanned the whole spike protein, with dominant responses in regions 160-218 and 743-854. Participants were mostly white British and included more females than males, and it was suggested by the authors that clonal diversity may have been underestimated. Conclusions about previously exposed vaccinees were limited because only 5 or 6 AZD1222 recipients were SARS-CoV-2 seropositive at baseline. Spike-specific TCR breadth and depth rose significantly after two AZD1222 doses compared with day 0 and with MenACWY recipients. Nearly half of unique spike-specific TCRs reportedly recognized epitopes outside regions mutated in the B.1.351 and B.1.1.7 variants.

The CDR3 numbers 14 residues from cysteine through phenylalanine. Only the CDR3 portion is preserved as DNA: 42 bases, with reading frame beginning at the first base. Sequences LNHDA (CDR1) and SQIVND (CDR2) are obtained from the germline V gene (reference sequence). Trimming removed 5 bases from V and 2 bases from J, leaving 10 bases between the germline ends. The sample's time point label is to be understood as: about 28 days (+/-7) after the second vaccine dose. AZD1222 recipients with second doses at about 4 weeks or about 12 weeks were pooled, because spike-specific TCR depth and breadth did not differ between schedules. The vaccinee samples were drawn from two UK trials, COV001 and COV002, one of which was a single-blind randomized controlled phase 2/3 trial testing AZD1222 (ChAdOx1 nCoV-19) in healthy adults. For TCRbeta chain sequencing, PBMC samples were collected from trial participants at day 0 and at day 28 after the second dose.

A word on this clone: Its antigen is currently not known. Per-base quality was not reported, and no clone a single base away is much larger than it.

The CDR3 regions of human TCRbeta chains were analyzed by immunosequencing. Per the original workflow: Repertoire TCRs were matched against a reference library of SARS-CoV-2-specific TCRs generated with the MIRA antigen-specificity platform. Breadth meant the fraction of unique TCRs that were SARS-CoV-2-associated, whereas depth meant the fraction of total T cells that were SARS-CoV-2-associated. Using the MIRA data, each spike-specific TCR was assigned both to the spike region to which the TCR was reactive and to a CD4 or CD8 class. Log10-transformed breadth and depth values were compared by one-way ANOVA with Sidak's multiple comparisons tests. Entries here come from immuneACCESS through TCRdb and include only in-frame sequences with V and J called. Some clones fail to appear in such tables; in the studies checked, an unresolved V gene covers under half of the shortfall, and the cause of the remainder is unknown. Clone size and the V and J calls come from that table; the DNA yielded D and trimming. The table for this sample lists 140,000 or so clones; roughly 87% of them were counted only once. Together, the top ten hold under 2% of the sample.

The clonotype originates from an adult who received the AZD1222 COVID-19 vaccine. This chain joins TRBV19 to TRBJ2-1, with the D gene call left open. The material was peripheral blood, obtained 28 days after the second AZD1222 dose. The nucleotide sequence reads as follows: TGTGCCAGTAGTCACGGCGGCCCCTACAATGAGCAGTTCTTC. Translated, it reads CASSHGGPYNEQFF.